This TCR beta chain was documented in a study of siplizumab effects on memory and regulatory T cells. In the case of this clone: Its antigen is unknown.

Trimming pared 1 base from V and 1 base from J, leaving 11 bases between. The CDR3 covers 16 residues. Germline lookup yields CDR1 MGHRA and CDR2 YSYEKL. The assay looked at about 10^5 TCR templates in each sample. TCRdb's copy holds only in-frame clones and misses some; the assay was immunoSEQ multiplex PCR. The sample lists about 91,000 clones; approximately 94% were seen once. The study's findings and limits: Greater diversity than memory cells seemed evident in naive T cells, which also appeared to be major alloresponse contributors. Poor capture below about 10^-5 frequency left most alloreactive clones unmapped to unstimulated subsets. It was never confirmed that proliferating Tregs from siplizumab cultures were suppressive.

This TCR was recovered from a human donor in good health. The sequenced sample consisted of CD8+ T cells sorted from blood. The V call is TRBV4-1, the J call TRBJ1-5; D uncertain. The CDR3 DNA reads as TGCGCCAGCAGCCAAGGGGTGGCGGGGAGCAATCAGCCCCAGCATTTT. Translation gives CASSQGVAGSNQPQHF.